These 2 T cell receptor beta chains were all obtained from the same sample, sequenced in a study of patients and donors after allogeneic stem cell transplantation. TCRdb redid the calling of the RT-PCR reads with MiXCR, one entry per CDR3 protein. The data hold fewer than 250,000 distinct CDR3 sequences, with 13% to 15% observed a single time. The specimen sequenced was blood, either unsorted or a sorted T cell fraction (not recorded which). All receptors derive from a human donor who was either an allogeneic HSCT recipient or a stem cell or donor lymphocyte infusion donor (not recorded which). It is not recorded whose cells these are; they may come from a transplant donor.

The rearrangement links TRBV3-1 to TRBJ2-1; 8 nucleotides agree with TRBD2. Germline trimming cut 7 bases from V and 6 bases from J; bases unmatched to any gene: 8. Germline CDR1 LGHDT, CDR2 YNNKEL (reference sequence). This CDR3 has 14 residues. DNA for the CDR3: TGTGCCAGCACCTTACTAGCGGCGGGCAATGAGCAGTTCTTC. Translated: CASTLLAAGNEQFF.

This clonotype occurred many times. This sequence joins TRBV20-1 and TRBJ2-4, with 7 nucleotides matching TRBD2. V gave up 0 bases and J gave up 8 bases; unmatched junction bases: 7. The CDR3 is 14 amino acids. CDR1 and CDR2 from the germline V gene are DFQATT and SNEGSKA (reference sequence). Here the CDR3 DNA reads TGCAGTGCTAGAGATCTCGGACTAGGTTACATTCAGTACTTC. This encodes CSARDLGLGYIQYF.